This paragraph reports one T cell receptor beta chain. Antigen unknown. This entry belongs to a study of T cell responses to AZD1222 COVID-19 vaccine. Germline V gene sequence: CDR1 MDHEN, CDR2 SYDVKM. V trimming: 8 bases; J trimming: 9 bases; junction bases outside the gene matches: 6. This CDR3 spans 12 amino acids. The study's findings and limits: At study baseline, merely five or six AZD1222 recipients were seropositive. Nearly half of spike-specific TCRs reportedly go after variant regions that carry no mutations. White British donors predominated, females outnumbered males, and clonal diversity was possibly underestimated. Mapped onto spike, vaccine-associated CD4 TCRs spanned it and were dominant at 160-218 and 743-854.

Repertoires were generated with immunoSEQ multiplex PCR, while TCRdb's copy carries only in-frame clones and drops some. The sample lists about 190,000 clones, approximately 94% seen once, with roughly a tenth in the top ten. The sample consisted of peripheral blood, taken on day 0 of AZD1222 vaccination. This TCR was recovered from an adult in good health. V and J are TRBV28 and TRBJ2-1, with 8 bases matching TRBD1. The CDR3 DNA sequence: TGTGCCAGCCGGACAGGGTCGGGTGAGCAGTTCTTC. Amino acid sequence: CASRTGSGEQFF.